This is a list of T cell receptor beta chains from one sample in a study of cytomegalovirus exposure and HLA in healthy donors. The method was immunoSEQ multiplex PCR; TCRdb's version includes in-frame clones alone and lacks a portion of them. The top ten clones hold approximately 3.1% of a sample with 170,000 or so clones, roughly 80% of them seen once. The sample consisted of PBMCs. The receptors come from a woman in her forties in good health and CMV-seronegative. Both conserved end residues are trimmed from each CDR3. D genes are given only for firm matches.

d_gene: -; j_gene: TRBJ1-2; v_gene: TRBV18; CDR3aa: ASSRQGANYGYT
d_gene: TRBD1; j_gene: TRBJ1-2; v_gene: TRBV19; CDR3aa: ASSSGQGFYGYT
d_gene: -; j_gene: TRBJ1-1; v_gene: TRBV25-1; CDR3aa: ASSELGRGENTEAF
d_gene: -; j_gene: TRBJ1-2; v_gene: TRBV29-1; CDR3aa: SVESTTNGYT
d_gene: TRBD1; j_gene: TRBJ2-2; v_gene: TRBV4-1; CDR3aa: ASSQDRDRGTGELF
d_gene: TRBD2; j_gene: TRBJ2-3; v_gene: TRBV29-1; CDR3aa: SVSGGNTDTQY
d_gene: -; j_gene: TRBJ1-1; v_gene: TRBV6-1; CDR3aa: ASSVGPDHTEAF
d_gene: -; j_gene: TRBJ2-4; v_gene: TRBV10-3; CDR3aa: AKNTGWGAKNIQY
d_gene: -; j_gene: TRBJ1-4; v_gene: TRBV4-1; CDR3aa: ASSQREASVATNEKLF
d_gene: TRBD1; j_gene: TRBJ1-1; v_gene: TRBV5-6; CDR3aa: ASSFQGAGNTEAF
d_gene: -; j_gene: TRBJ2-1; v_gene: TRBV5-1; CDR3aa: ASSLRGNNEQF
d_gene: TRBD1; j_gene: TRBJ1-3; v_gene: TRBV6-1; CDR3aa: ASRAYGQVRNTIY
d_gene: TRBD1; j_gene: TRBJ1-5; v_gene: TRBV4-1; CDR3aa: ASSQDRASNQPQH
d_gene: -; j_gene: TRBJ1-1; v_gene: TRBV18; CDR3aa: ASSKQANQRGGTEAF
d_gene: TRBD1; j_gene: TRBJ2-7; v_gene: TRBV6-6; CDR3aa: ASRLGQNYEQY
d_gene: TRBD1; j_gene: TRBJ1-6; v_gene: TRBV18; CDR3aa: ASSPRDSNSPLH
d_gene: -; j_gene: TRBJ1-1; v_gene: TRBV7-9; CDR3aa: ASSSITEAF
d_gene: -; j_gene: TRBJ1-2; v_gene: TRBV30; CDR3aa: AWSVWGRNGYT
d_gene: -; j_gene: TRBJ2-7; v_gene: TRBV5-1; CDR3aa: ASAQVVGGEQY
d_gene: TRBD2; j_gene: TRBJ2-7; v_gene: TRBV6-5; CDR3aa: ASRILAGARYEQY
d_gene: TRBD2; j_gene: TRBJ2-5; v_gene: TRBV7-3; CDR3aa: ASSLRSGGARETQY
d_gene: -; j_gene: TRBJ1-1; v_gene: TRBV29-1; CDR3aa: SVEVQALGAF
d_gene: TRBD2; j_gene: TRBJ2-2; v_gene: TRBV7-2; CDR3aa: ASSLSLAATGELF
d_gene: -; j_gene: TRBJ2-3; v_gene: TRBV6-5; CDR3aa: ASSYSAGYSTDTQY
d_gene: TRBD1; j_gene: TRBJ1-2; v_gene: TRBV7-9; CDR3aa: ASSGDRVGANYGYT
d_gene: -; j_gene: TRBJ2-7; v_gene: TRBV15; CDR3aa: ATPEERLFTYEQY
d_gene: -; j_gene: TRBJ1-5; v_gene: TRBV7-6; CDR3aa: ASSQQVNQPQH
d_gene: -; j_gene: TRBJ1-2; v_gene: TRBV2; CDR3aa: ASAGPDSDGRGYT
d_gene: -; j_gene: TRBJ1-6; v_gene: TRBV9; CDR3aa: ASSVGTGFGSPLH
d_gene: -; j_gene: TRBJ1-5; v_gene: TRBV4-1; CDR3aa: ASSVDGGNPGNQPQH
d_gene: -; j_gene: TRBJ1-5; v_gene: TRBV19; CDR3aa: ASTRRSVRNQPQH
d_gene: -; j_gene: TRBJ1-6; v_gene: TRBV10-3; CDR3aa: AISDRGFDNSPLH
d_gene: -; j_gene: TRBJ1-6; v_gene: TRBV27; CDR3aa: ASSLLAGARSPLH
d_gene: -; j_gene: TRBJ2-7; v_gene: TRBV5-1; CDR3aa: ASSAGGGSHSYEQY
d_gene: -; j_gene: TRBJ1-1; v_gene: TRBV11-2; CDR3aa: ASSLDLTRAGGAF
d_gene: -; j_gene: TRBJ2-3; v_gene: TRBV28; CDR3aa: ASSLRGGARTDTQY
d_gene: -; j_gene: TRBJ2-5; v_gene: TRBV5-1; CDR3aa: ASSLGSQETQY
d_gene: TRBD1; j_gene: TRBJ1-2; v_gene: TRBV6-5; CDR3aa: ASLPPGQNYGYT
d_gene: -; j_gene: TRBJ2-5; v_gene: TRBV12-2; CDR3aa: ASRSPRLQSEETQY
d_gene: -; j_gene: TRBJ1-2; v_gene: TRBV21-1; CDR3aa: ASSPTGRAGGYT
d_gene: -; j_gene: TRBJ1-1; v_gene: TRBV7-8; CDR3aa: ASRHGPREGTEAF
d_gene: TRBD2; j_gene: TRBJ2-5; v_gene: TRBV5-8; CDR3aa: ASSLAPSGAQETQY
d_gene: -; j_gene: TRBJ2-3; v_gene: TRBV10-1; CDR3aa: ASSPGAEVKQY
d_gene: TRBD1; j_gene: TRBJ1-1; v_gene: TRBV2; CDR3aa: ASRTGGLDTEAF
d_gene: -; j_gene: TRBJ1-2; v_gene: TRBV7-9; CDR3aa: ASSFPGNYGYT
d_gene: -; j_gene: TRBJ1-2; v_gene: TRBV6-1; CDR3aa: ASRVQSGDYGYT
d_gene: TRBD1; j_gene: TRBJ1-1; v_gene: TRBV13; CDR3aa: ASSLGRDRAY
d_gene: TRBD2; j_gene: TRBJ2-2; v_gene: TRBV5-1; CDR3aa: ASSLVGASGGRHHTGELF
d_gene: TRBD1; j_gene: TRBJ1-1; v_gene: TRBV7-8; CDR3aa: ASILGSGQYLTEAF
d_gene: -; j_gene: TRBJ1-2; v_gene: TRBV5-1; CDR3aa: ASSGYRASGYT
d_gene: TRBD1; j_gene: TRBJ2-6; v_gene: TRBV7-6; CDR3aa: ASSPGTNRGGANVLT
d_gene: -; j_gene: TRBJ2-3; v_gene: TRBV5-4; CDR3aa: ASSLYQGTDTQY
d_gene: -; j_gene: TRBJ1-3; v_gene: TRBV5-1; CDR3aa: ASSRESGNTIY